This entry lists 2 T cell receptor beta chains sequenced from one sample in a study of T cells in Graves' hyperthyroidism and ophthalmopathy. TCR beta CDR3 sequences were amplified from RNA transcripts. First-round RT-PCR targeting the TCR CDR3 was performed with the HTBI primer set. A single record per CDR3 protein comes from TCRdb applying MiXCR to the multiplex PCR reads. This sample has a few hundred thousand distinct CDR3 sequences; approximately 15% occur once, and the top ten carry roughly 35%. Input material: blood. The receptors shown here come from a woman aged 35 to 49 with Graves' ophthalmopathy.

J is TRBJ2-7 and V is TRBV7-9; D may match TRBD1 or TRBD2 (5 bases each). Germline V gene sequence: CDR1 SEHNR, CDR2 FQNEAQ (reference sequence). The length of the CDR3 is 15 residues. Trimming removed 5 bases at V and 6 bases at J, with 20 bases between. Here the CDR3 DNA reads TGTGCCAGCAGCGCCCTCAGCACCGGGGCCGCCGAGCAGTACTTC. Translating it yields CASSALSTGAAEQYF.

About this clonotype itself: One base away lies a much larger clone, so this may be a sequencing read error. The chain is built from TRBV2 and TRBJ2-7; D remains unclear. Germline V gene data show CDR1 as SNHLY and CDR2 as FYNNEI. The CDR3 has 13 amino acids. The V end lost 5 bases, the J end lost 2 bases, and 10 bases lay between the germline ends. The CDR3 DNA reads TGTGCCAGCAGTCTAGACCCACCCTACGAGCAGTACTTC. Its translation: CASSLDPPYEQYF.